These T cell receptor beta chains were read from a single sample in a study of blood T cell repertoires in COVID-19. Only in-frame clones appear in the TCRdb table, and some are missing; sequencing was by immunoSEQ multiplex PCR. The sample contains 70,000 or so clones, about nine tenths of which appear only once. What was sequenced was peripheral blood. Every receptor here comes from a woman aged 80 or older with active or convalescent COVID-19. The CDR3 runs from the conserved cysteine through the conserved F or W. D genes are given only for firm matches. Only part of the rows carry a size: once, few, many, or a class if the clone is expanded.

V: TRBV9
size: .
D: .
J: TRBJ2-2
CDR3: CASSVFGTSNTGELFF
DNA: TGTGCCAGCAGCGTTTTTGGCACCTCGAACACCGGGGAGCTGTTTTTT

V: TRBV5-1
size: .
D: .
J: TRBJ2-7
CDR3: CASSQQGSHYEQYF
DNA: TGCGCCAGCAGCCAGCAGGGATCCCACTACGAGCAGTACTTC

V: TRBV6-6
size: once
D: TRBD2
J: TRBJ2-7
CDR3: CASSVTSGGTYEQYF
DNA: TGTGCCAGCAGTGTAACTAGCGGGGGTACCTACGAGCAGTACTTC

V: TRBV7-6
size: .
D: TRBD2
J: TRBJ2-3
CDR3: CASSYTSGGLPSTDTQYF
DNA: TGTGCCAGCAGCTATACTAGCGGGGGCCTACCGAGCACAGATACGCAGTATTTT

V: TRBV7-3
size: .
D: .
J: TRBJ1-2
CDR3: CASSLTAGGGYTF
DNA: TGTGCCAGCAGCTTAACGGCAGGAGGGGGCTACACCTTC

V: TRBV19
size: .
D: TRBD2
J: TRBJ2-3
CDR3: CASSIRGLAGADTQYF
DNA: TGTGCCAGTAGTATACGCGGGCTAGCGGGGGCGGATACGCAGTATTTT

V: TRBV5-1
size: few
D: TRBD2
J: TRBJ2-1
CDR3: CASSFPTASSGGSLEDYNEQFF
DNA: TGCGCCAGCAGCTTCCCCACCGCATCTAGCGGGGGGTCCCTGGAGGATTACAATGAGCAGTTCTTC

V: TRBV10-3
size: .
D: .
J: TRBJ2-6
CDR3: CAISTTGSGANVLTF
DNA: TGTGCCATAAGTACTACAGGCTCCGGGGCCAACGTCCTGACTTTC

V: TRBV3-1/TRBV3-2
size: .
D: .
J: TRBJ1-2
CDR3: CASSREDYGYTF
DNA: TGTGCCAGCAGCCGTGAGGACTATGGCTACACCTTC

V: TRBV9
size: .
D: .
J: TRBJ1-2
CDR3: CASSVEGAGGYTF
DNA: TGTGCCAGCAGCGTAGAGGGAGCGGGCGGCTACACCTTC

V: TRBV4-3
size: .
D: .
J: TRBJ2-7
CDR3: CASSQDLTESYEQYF
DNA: TGCGCCAGCAGCCAAGATCTTACAGAATCCTACGAGCAGTACTTC

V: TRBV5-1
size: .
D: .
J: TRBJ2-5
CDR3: CASSWGGTGSFSTQYF
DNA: TGCGCCAGCAGCTGGGGCGGGACTGGTAGTTTTTCGACCCAGTACTTC

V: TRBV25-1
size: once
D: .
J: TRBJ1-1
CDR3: CASSELDVAFF
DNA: TGTGCCAGCAGTGAATTAGATGTGGCTTTCTTT

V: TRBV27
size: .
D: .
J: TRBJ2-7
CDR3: CASSLSPGIAYEQYF
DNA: TGTGCCAGCAGTTTATCGCCAGGGATAGCCTACGAGCAGTACTTC

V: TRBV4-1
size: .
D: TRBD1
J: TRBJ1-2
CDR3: CASSQTGAEGYTF
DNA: TGCGCCAGCAGCCAAACAGGGGCGGAAGGCTACACCTTC

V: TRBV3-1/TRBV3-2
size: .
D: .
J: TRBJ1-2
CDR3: CASSQGEGQDGYTF
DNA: TGTGCCAGCAGCCAAGGGGAGGGGCAGGATGGCTACACCTTC

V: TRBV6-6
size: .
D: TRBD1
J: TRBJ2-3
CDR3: CASSAKDRASTDTQYF
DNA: TGTGCCAGCAGCGCGAAAGACAGGGCGAGCACAGATACGCAGTATTTT

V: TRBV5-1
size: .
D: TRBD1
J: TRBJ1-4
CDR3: CASRPEGAKNEKLFF
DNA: TGCGCCAGCAGGCCCGAGGGGGCCAAAAATGAAAAACTGTTTTTT

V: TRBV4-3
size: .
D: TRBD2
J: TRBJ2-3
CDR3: CASSQIAGDTDTQYF
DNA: TGCGCCAGCAGCCAAATAGCGGGGGACACAGATACGCAGTATTTT

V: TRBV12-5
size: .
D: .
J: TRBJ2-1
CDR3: CASGLDRMSDEQFF
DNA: TGTGCTAGTGGTTTGGACAGGATGTCGGATGAGCAGTTCTTC